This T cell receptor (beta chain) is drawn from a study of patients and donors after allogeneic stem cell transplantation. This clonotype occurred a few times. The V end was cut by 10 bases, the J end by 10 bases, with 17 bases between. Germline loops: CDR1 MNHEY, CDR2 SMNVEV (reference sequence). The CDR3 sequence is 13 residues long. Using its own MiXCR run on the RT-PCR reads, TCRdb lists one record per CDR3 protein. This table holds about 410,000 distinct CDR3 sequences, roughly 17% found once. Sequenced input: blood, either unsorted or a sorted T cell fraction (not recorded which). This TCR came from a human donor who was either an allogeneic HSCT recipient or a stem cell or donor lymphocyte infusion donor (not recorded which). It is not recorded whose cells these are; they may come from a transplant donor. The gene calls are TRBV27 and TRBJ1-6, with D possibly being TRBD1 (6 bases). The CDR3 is CATLTGLVSPLHF. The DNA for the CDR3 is TGTGCCACCCTAACAGGGTTGGTGTCACCCCTCCACTTT.